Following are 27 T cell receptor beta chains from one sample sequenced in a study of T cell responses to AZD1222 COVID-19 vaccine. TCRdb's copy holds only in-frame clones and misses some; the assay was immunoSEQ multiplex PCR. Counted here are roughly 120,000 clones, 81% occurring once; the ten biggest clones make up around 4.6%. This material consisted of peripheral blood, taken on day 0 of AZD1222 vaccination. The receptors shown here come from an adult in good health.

The CDR3 bases are TGTGCCAGGGGATTACCGGGGACAGGGGTGTTGGTAACTGAAGCTTTCTTT. Translation: CARGLPGTGVLVTEAFF. The chain links TRBV7-6 to TRBJ1-1, with 10 bases fitting TRBD1. CDR1 is SGHVS, CDR2 FNYEAQ, per germline. V shed 9 bases, J shed 5 bases, and the junction held 18 bases outside the gene matches. CDR3 length equals 17 residues.

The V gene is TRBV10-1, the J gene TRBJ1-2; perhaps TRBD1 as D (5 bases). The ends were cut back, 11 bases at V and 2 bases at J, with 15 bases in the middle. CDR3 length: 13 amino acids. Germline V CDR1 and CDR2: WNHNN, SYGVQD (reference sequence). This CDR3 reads CAYTATVNYGYTF. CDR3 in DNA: TGCGCCTACACCGCGACAGTGAACTATGGCTACACCTTC.

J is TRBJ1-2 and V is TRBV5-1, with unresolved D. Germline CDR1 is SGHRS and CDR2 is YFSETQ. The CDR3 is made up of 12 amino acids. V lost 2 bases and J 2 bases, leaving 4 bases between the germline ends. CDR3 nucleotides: TGCGCCAGCAGCTTCGGAAACTATGGCTACACCTTC. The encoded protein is CASSFGNYGYTF.

CDR3 in amino acids: CASSQAGGFSNYGYTF. CDR3 in DNA: TGCGCCAGCAGCCAAGCGGGAGGATTCTCTAACTATGGCTACACCTTC. The V and J genes are TRBV4-1 and TRBJ1-2; D not resolved. This CDR3 spans 16 amino acids. The V gene lost 1 base and the J gene lost 0 bases, with 12 bases spanning the gap. Per the germline V gene, CDR1 is MGHRA and CDR2 is YSYEKL.

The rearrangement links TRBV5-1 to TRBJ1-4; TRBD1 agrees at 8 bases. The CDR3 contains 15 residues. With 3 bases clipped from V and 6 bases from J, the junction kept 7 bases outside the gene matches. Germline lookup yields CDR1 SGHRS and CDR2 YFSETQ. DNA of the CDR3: TGCGCCAGCAGCTCATCCCCGGGACAGGATGAAAAACTGTTTTTT. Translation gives CASSSSPGQDEKLFF.

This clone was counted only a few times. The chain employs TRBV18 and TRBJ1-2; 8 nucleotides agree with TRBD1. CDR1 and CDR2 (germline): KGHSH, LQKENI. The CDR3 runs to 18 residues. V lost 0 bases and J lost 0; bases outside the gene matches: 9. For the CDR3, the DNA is TGTGCCAGCTCACCACCGGGACAGGCCCACGCCACTAACTATGGCTACACCTTC. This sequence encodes CASSPPGQAHATNYGYTF.

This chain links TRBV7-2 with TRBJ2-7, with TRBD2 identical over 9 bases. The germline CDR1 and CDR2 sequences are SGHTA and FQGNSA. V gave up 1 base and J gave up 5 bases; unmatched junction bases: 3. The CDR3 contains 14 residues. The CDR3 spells CASSLDLAGNEQYF. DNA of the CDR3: TGTGCCAGCAGCTTAGACCTAGCGGGGAACGAGCAGTACTTC.

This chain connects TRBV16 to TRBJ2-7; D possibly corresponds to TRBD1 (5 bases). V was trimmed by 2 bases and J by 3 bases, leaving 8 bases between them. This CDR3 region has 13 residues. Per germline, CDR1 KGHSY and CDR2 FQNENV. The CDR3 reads CASSQVQGYEQYF. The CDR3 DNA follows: TGTGCCAGCAGCCAAGTTCAGGGCTACGAGCAGTACTTC.

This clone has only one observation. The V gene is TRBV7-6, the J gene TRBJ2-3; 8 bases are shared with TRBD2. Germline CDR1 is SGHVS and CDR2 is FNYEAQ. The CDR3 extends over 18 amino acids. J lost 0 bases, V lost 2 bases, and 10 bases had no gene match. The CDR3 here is CASSLRASGRPSTDTQYF. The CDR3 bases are TGTGCCAGCAGCTTAAGGGCTAGCGGGCGACCTAGCACAGATACGCAGTATTTT.

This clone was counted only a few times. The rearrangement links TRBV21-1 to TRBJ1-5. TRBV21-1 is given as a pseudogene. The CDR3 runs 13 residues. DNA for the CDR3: TGTGCCGGGACCTCAGGGAAGGGTCAGCCCCAGCATTTT. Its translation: CAGTSGKGQPQHF.

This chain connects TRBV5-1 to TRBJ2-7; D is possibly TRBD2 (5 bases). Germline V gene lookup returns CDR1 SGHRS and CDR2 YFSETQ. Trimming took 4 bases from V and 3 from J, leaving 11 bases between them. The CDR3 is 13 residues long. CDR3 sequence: CASSAGLNYEQYF. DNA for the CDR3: TGCGCCAGCAGCGCCGGACTGAACTACGAGCAGTACTTC.

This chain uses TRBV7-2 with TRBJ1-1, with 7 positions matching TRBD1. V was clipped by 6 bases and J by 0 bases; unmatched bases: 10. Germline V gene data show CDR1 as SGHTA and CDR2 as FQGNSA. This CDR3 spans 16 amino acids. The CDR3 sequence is CASRGYRGVVNTEAFF. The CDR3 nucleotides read TGTGCCAGCAGGGGATACAGGGGAGTAGTGAACACTGAAGCTTTCTTT.

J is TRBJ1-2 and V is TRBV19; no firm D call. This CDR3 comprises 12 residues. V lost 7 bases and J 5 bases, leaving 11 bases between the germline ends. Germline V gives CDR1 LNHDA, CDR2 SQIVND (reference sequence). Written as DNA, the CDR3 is TGTGCCAGTACCGACCGACTTTATGGCTACACCTTC. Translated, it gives CASTDRLYGYTF.

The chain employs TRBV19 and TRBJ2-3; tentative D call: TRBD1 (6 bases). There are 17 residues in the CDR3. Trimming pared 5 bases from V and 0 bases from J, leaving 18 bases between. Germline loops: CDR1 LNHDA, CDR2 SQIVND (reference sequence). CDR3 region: CASSLQQGPSSTDTQYF. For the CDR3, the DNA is TGTGCCAGTAGTCTCCAACAGGGACCCTCGAGCACAGATACGCAGTATTTT. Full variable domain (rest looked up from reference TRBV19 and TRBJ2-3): DGGITQSPKYLFRKEGQNVTLSCEQNLNHDAMYWYRQDPGQGLRLIYYSQIVNDFQKGDIAEGYSVSREKKESFPLTVTSAQKNPTAFYLCASSLQQGPSSTDTQYFGPGTRLTVL.

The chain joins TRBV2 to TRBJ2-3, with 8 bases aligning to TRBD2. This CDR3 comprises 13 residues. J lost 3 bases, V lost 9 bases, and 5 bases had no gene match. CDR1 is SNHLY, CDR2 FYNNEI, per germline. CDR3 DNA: TGTGCCAGTCAAGCGGGAGAGACAGATACGCAGTATTTT. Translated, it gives CASQAGETDTQYF.

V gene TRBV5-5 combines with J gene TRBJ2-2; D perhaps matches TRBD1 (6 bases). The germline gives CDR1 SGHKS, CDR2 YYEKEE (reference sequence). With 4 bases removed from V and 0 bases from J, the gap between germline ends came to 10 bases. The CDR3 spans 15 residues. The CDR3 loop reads CASSTGHANTGELFF. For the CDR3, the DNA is TGTGCCAGCAGCACGGGACACGCGAACACCGGGGAGCTGTTTTTT.

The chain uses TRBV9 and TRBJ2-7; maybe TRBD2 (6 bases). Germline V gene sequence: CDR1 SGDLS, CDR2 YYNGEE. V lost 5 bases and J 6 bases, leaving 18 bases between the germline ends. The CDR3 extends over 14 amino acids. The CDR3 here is CASSAGSLVGEQYF. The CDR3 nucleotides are TGTGCCAGCAGTGCGGGGTCTCTAGTAGGCGAGCAGTACTTC.

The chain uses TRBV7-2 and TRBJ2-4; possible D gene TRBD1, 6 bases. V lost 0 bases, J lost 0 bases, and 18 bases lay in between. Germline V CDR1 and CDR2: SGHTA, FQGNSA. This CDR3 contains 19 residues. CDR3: CASSLAPPTGRRAKNIQYF. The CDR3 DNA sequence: TGTGCCAGCAGCTTAGCCCCGCCTACAGGGCGAAGAGCCAAAAACATTCAGTACTTC.

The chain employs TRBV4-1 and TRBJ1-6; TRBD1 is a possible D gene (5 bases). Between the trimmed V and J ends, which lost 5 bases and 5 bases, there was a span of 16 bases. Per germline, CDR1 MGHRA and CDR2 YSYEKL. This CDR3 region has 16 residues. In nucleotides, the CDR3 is TGCGCCAGCAGCAAAACCTCAGGGAGGAATAATTCACCCCTCCACTTT. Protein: CASSKTSGRNNSPLHF.

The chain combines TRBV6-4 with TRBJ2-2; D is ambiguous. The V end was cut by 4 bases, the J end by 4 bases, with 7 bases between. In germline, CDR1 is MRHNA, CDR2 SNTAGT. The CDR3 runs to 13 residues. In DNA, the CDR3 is TGTGCCAGCAGTGGTCCGAGCACCGGGGAGCTGTTTTTT. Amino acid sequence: CASSGPSTGELFF.

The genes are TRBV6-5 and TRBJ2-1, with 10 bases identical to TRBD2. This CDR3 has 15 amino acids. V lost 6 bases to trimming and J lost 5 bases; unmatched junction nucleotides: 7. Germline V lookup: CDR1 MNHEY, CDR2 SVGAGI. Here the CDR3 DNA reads TGTGCCAGCAGCCTCAGCGGGGGGGGACACAATGAGCAGTTCTTC. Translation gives CASSLSGGGHNEQFF.

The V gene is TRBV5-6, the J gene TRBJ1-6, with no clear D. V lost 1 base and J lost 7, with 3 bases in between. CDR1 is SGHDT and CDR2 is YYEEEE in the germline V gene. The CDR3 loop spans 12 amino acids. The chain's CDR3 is CASSLRNSPLHF. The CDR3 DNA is TGTGCCAGCAGCTTGAGAAATTCACCCCTCCACTTT.

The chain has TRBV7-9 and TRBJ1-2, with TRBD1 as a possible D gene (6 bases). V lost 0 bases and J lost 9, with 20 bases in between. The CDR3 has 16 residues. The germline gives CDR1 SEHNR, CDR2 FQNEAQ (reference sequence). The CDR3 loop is CASSLARGGQGRSYTF. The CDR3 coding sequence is TGTGCCAGCAGCTTAGCGAGGGGAGGGCAGGGGCGCAGCTACACCTTC. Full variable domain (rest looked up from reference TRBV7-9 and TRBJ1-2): DTGVSQNPRHKITKRGQNVTFRCDPISEHNRLYWYRQTLGQGPEFLTYFQNEAQLEKSRLLSDRFSAERPKGSFSTLEIQRTEQGDSAMYLCASSLARGGQGRSYTFGSGTRLTVV.

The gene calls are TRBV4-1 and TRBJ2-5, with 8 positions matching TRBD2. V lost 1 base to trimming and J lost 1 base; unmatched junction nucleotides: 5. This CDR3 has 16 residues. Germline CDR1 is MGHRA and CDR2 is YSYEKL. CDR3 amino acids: CASSQVRGGTQETQYF. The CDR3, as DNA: TGCGCCAGCAGCCAAGTTCGCGGGGGGACCCAAGAGACCCAGTACTTC.

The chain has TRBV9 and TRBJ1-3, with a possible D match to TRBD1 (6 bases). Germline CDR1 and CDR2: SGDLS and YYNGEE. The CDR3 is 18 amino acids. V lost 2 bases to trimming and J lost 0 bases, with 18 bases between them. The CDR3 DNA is TGTGCCAGCAGCGTGAGAGGGGCAGGGGCTTACTCTGGAAACACCATATATTTT. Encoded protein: CASSVRGAGAYSGNTIYF.

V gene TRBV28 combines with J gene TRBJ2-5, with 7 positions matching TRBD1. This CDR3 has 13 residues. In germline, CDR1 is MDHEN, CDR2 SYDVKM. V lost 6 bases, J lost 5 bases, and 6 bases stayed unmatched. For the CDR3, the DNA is TGTGCCAGCAGAAGGGGGCGAGGGGAGACCCAGTACTTC. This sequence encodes CASRRGRGETQYF.

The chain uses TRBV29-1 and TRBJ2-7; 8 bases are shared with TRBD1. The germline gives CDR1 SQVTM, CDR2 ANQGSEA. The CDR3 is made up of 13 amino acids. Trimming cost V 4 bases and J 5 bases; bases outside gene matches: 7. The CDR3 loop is CSVVSPRGHEQYF. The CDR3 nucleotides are TGCAGCGTTGTATCCCCCAGGGGGCACGAGCAGTACTTC.